Listed below are T cell receptor beta chains from one sample, sequenced in a study of vaccination effects on CD4 cells after COVID-19. These receptors are not linked to any known antigen. Using immunoSEQ multiplex PCR, the repertoire was profiled, and TCRdb retains in-frame clones only, with some absent. The data contain roughly 25,000 clones, roughly 70% of them singletons. The source was CD4+ T cells from PBMCs cultured with SARS-CoV-2 spike peptides, collected before COVID-19 vaccination. The source of these receptors is a human donor who received a COVID-19 vaccine. Each CDR3 is given with its conserved first and last residue. Rows may omit the clone size; those that give it use once, few, many or a size class.

V	size	J	CDR3
TRBV2	NA	TRBJ1-2	CASSVSSGYTF
TRBV5-1	NA	TRBJ1-3	CASRMGSFVSGNTIYF
TRBV4-1	few	TRBJ1-4	CASRLDRVTNEKLFF
TRBV10-2	few	TRBJ2-7	CASSWQENYEQYF
TRBV9	NA	TRBJ1-2	CASSVDRLQDGYTF
TRBV6-5	NA	TRBJ1-2	CASVRAANYGYTF
TRBV2	few	TRBJ2-1	CASCRDRGRNNEQFF
TRBV9	NA	TRBJ2-5	CASSVRSLEETQYF
TRBV12-3/TRBV12-4	NA	TRBJ2-3	CASSTQSTDTQYF
TRBV5-1	NA	TRBJ2-7	CASSPGTYEQYF
TRBV9	NA	TRBJ2-5	CASSVGGGGLAETQYF
TRBV5-6	NA	TRBJ1-2	CASSLGTVNYGYTF
TRBV5-5	NA	TRBJ1-6	CASSLWVGDYNSPLHF
TRBV4-1	NA	TRBJ2-3	CASSLLGLALDTQYF
TRBV6-4	NA	TRBJ2-7	CASSRNSGTSGYEQYF
TRBV4-1	NA	TRBJ2-1	CASSQSDLTYNEQFF
TRBV6-5	once	TRBJ1-5	CASTQDRNQPQHF
TRBV25-1	NA	TRBJ1-1	CASSEPGLHTTEAFF
TRBV12-3/TRBV12-4	NA	TRBJ1-2	CASNTGGRGYTF
TRBV27	NA	TRBJ1-6	CASSFLGGRSNSPLHF